This is a list of T cell receptor beta chains from one sample in a study of cytomegalovirus exposure and HLA in healthy donors. The method was immunoSEQ multiplex PCR; TCRdb's version includes in-frame clones alone and lacks a portion of them. The record lists 50,000 to 55,000 clones, of which the ten most abundant hold over 9%. Material for sequencing was PBMCs. All receptors derive from a woman aged 55-69 years in good health and CMV-seropositive. CDR3s include the opening cysteine and the closing phenylalanine or tryptophan. The order of the fields is V gene, J gene, D gene, CDR3 protein, CDR3 DNA. D genes are given only for firm matches.

>TRBV4-1|TRBJ2-3|TRBD2
CASSQTSGGTDTQYF
TGCGCCAGCAGCCAAACAAGCGGGGGCACAGATACGCAGTATTTT
>TRBV7-2|TRBJ1-1|.
CASSFAPRDDTEAFF
TGTGCCAGCAGCTTTGCCCCCAGGGATGACACTGAAGCTTTCTTT
>TRBV19|TRBJ1-1|.
CASSTQGSATEAFF
TGTGCCAGTAGTACCCAGGGTTCAGCCACTGAAGCTTTCTTT
>TRBV21-1|TRBJ1-1|.
CASTSPKAGGYTEAFF
TGTGCCAGCACCTCCCCGAAGGCAGGGGGGTACACTGAAGCTTTCTTT
>TRBV25-1|TRBJ1-1|.
CASTFGGGRREAFF
TGTGCCAGCACTTTCGGGGGGGGACGGCGTGAAGCTTTCTTT
>TRBV25-1|TRBJ2-3|.
CASSDPLADTQYF
TGTGCCAGCAGTGATCCTCTTGCAGATACGCAGTATTTT
>TRBV7-8|TRBJ1-1|TRBD1
CASSRGQGDTEAFF
TGTGCCAGCAGCCGGGGACAGGGGGACACTGAAGCTTTCTTT
>TRBV5-1|TRBJ2-7|TRBD1
CASSKTGAGAYEQYF
TGCGCCAGCAGTAAGACAGGGGCCGGAGCCTACGAGCAGTACTTC
>TRBV4-3|TRBJ1-6|TRBD1
CASSQARDSYNSPLHF
TGCGCCAGCAGCCAAGCCCGGGACAGCTATAATTCACCCCTCCACTTT
>TRBV29-1|TRBJ2-2|.
CSVANAGELFF
TGCAGCGTTGCTAATGCCGGGGAGCTGTTTTTT
>TRBV6-5|TRBJ1-3|.
CASSYSGTSGNTIYF
TGTGCCAGCAGTTACTCCGGGACAAGTGGAAACACCATATATTTT
>TRBV18|TRBJ2-7|.
CASSPLRGEEQYF
TGTGCCAGCTCACCGCTCAGGGGGGAAGAGCAGTACTTC
>TRBV5-1|TRBJ2-2|.
CASSFTALRNTGELFF
TGCGCCAGCAGCTTCACAGCCCTCAGGAACACCGGGGAGCTGTTTTTT
>TRBV5-1|TRBJ2-1|TRBD2
CASSFSGGAYNEQFF
TGCGCCAGCAGCTTTAGCGGGGGGGCCTACAATGAGCAGTTCTTC
>TRBV12-5|TRBJ2-6|TRBD1
CASGLVRGQGDSGANVLTF
TGTGCTAGTGGTTTGGTACGTGGACAGGGGGACTCTGGGGCCAACGTCCTGACTTTC
>TRBV29-1|TRBJ2-1|TRBD2
CSVPRAGGLTYNEQFF
TGCAGCGTCCCCAGGGCGGGGGGCCTTACTTACAATGAGCAGTTCTTC
>TRBV4-3|TRBJ2-7|.
CASSQDRGHEQYF
TGCGCCAGCAGCCAAGATAGAGGTCACGAGCAGTACTTC
>TRBV4-1|TRBJ2-7|TRBD1
CASSSGTGGPYEQYF
TGCGCCAGCAGCTCCGGGACAGGTGGTCCCTACGAGCAGTACTTC
>TRBV7-8|TRBJ2-7|TRBD1
CASSLEPGQGPFYEQYF
TGTGCCAGCAGCTTAGAACCGGGACAGGGCCCCTTCTACGAGCAGTACTTC
>TRBV18|TRBJ1-1|TRBD1
CASAPPSGQGITEAFF
TGTGCCAGCGCACCCCCCTCTGGACAGGGGATCACTGAAGCTTTCTTT
>TRBV28|TRBJ2-2|.
CASSSLGLADGELFF
TGTGCCAGCAGTTCCCTAGGTTTGGCGGACGGGGAGCTGTTTTTT
>TRBV28|TRBJ1-2|TRBD1
CASSLIGQGAHTF
TGTGCCAGCAGTTTAATTGGGCAGGGGGCTCACACCTTC
>TRBV6-4|TRBJ1-6|.
CASSDSPGGNSPLHF
TGTGCCAGCAGTGACTCGCCGGGGGGTAATTCACCCCTCCACTTT
>TRBV6-1|TRBJ2-5|TRBD2
CASSKRGDEGTQYF
TGTGCCAGCAGTAAGCGGGGCGATGAGGGGACCCAGTACTTC
>TRBV28|TRBJ1-1|.
CASSPGSGGNTEAFF
TGTGCCAGCAGCCCGGGCAGCGGGGGGAACACTGAAGCTTTCTTT
>TRBV25-1|TRBJ1-6|.
CASSGFGGFSYNSPLHF
TGTGCCAGCAGTGGTTTCGGGGGTTTCTCCTATAATTCACCCCTACACTTT
>TRBV6-1|TRBJ2-7|TRBD2
CASSESSGGYEQYF
TGTGCCAGCAGTGAATCAAGCGGGGGCTACGAGCAGTACTTC
>TRBV19|TRBJ2-5|TRBD1
CASSLGQGALGTQYF
TGTGCCAGTAGTCTGGGACAGGGAGCCTTGGGGACCCAGTACTTC
>TRBV6-5|TRBJ1-2|.
CASSYKPQGFYGYTF
TGTGCCAGCAGCTATAAGCCCCAGGGATTCTATGGCTACACCTTC
>TRBV19|TRBJ2-7|TRBD2
CAAGRGDFYEQYF
TGTGCCGCTGGCCGGGGGGATTTTTACGAGCAGTACTTC
>TRBV5-1|TRBJ2-1|TRBD1
CASSSGTGAYNEQFF
TGCGCCAGCAGCTCTGGGACAGGGGCCTACAATGAGCAGTTCTTC
>TRBV28|TRBJ2-1|TRBD1
CASILGGTGYNEQFF
TGTGCCAGCATCCTAGGGGGGACAGGCTACAATGAGCAGTTCTTC
>TRBV18|TRBJ1-4|.
CASSPSGSGEKLFF
TGTGCCAGCTCACCAAGCGGATCGGGTGAAAAACTGTTTTTT
>TRBV29-1|TRBJ1-2|.
CSVLTAYYGYTF
TGCAGCGTCTTGACAGCTTACTATGGCTACACCTTC
>TRBV10-1|TRBJ1-5|.
CASSDGQGGGWPQHF
TGCGCCAGCAGTGATGGGCAGGGAGGGGGATGGCCCCAGCATTTT
>TRBV4-1|TRBJ2-5|TRBD2
CASSLLAGGGETQYF
TGCGCCAGCAGCCTACTAGCGGGGGGCGGAGAGACCCAGTACTTC
>TRBV27|TRBJ1-2|TRBD1
CASREKTGGNYGYTF
TGTGCCAGCAGGGAAAAGACAGGGGGTAACTATGGCTACACCTTC
>TRBV6-5|TRBJ2-2|.
CASSYGLHRELFF
TGTGCCAGCAGTTACGGCCTCCACCGGGAGCTGTTTTTT
>TRBV13|TRBJ1-3|TRBD1
CASSLGVDRAGNTIYF
TGTGCCAGCAGCTTAGGTGTGGACAGGGCTGGAAACACCATATATTTT
>TRBV7-2|TRBJ2-7|TRBD2
CASSEASGGGYEQYF
TGTGCCAGCAGTGAGGCTAGCGGGGGAGGCTACGAGCAGTACTTC
>TRBV18|TRBJ2-1|TRBD1
CASSPDRSSYNEQFF
TGTGCCAGCTCACCGGACAGGAGCTCCTACAATGAGCAGTTCTTC
>TRBV5-4|TRBJ2-5|.
CASSFGAGARETQYF
TGTGCCAGCAGCTTCGGCGCGGGCGCGCGGGAGACCCAGTACTTC
>TRBV29-1|TRBJ1-2|TRBD1
CSVAPGTASLYGYTF
TGCAGCGTTGCCCCCGGGACAGCTTCACTCTATGGCTACACCTTC
>TRBV29-1|TRBJ2-7|TRBD2
CSVGGVEVEQYF
TGCAGCGTCGGGGGGGTGGAGGTTGAGCAGTACTTC
>TRBV18|TRBJ1-2|.
CASSSGGDRGYTF
TGTGCCAGCTCAAGCGGAGGGGACCGGGGCTACACCTTC
>TRBV11-2|TRBJ1-1|TRBD1
CASSAQTGVHTEAFF
TGTGCCAGCAGCGCCCAGACAGGGGTTCACACTGAAGCTTTCTTT
>TRBV9|TRBJ2-3|.
CASSVQTAGARTDTQYF
TGTGCCAGCAGCGTCCAGACGGCGGGGGCTCGCACAGATACGCAGTATTTT
>TRBV5-1|TRBJ1-5|TRBD1
CASSLETGNQPQHF
TGCGCCAGCAGCTTGGAGACAGGGAATCAGCCCCAGCATTTT
>TRBV6-5|TRBJ2-7|TRBD1
CASSYRQGRSYEQYF
TGTGCCAGCAGTTACCGACAGGGTCGCAGCTACGAGCAGTACTTC
>TRBV9|TRBJ2-2|.
CASSVVSGYAGELFF
TGTGCCAGCAGCGTAGTTTCAGGGTACGCCGGGGAGCTGTTTTTT
>TRBV4-3|TRBJ1-1|TRBD1
CASSRDREGLNTEAFF
TGCGCCAGCAGCCGAGACAGGGAGGGGCTGAACACTGAAGCTTTCTTT
>TRBV6-5|TRBJ1-5|.
CASSSTASNQPQHF
TGTGCCAGCAGTTCGACAGCCAGCAATCAGCCCCAGCATTTT
>TRBV5-1|TRBJ1-2|.
CASSLGRSSAYGYTF
TGCGCCAGCAGCTTAGGGAGGTCGTCCGCCTATGGCTACACCTTC